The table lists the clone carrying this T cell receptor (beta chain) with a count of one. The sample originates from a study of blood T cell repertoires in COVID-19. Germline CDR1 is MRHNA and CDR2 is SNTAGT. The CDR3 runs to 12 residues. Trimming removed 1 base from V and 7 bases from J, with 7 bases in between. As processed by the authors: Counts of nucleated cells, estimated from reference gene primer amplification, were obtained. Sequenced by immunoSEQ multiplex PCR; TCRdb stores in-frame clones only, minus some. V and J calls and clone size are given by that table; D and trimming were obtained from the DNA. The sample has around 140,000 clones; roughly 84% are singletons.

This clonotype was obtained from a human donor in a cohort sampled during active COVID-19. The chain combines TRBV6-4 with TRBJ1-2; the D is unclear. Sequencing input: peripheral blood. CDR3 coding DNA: TGTGCCAGCAGTGACTTGAGCGGTGGCTACACCTTC. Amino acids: CASSDLSGGYTF.